This passage covers 12 T cell receptor beta chains from one sample sequenced in a study of cytomegalovirus exposure and HLA in healthy donors. Researchers ran the PCR with 60 Vbeta and 13 Jbeta primers. Clones were sequenced by immunoSEQ multiplex PCR, and TCRdb holds only the in-frame ones, with some missing. Of 150,000 to 200,000 clones in the sample, around 76% were seen once. Sequenced input: PBMCs. All receptors derive from a woman between 35 and 50 years old in good health and CMV-seronegative.

This chain links TRBV2 with TRBJ1-1; maybe TRBD1 (5 bases). Trimming stripped 2 bases from V and 5 bases from J, with 9 bases between. Germline V gene sequence: CDR1 SNHLY, CDR2 FYNNEI. This CDR3 has 13 residues. In DNA, the CDR3 is TGTGCCAGCAGTGAAAGGCGGGGGACTGAAGCTTTCTTT. Protein: CASSERRGTEAFF.

Of note for this clone: Other DNA sequences from this sample encode an identical CDR3 as well. V usage is TRBV30 and J usage is TRBJ2-7; the match to TRBD1 covers 10 bases. Germline V gene data show CDR1 as GTSNPN and CDR2 as SVGIG (reference sequence). This CDR3 comprises 18 residues. Trimming cost V 7 bases and J 0 bases; bases outside gene matches: 18. This CDR3 reads CALLPGQGIAFSSYEQYF. The CDR3 bases are TGTGCCTTACTCCCGGGACAGGGGATCGCCTTTTCCTCCTACGAGCAGTACTTC.

The chain uses TRBV30 and TRBJ1-1; 9 positions agree with TRBD1. Germline loops: CDR1 GTSNPN, CDR2 SVGIG (reference sequence). V lost 1 base, J lost 5 bases, and 14 bases stayed unmatched. The CDR3 covers 17 residues. The CDR3 reads CAWSGRQGVVPGTEAFF. CDR3 in DNA: TGTGCCTGGAGTGGTAGACAGGGGGTAGTTCCAGGTACTGAAGCTTTCTTT.

The chain uses TRBV6-5 and TRBJ2-5, with D hard to call. The last part of the DNA fits TRBJ2-7 better; the J call may be wrong. The CDR3 consists of 15 residues. Germline values: CDR1 MNHEY, CDR2 SVGAGI. The CDR3, as DNA: TGTGCCAGCAGTTACTCTGCCTTGGGCCCCCACGAGCAGTACTTC. This sequence encodes CASSYSALGPHEQYF.

This clone was counted a single time. The chain has TRBV27 and TRBJ2-2; TRBD1 agrees at 9 bases. This CDR3 has 21 amino acids. V shed 2 bases and J 4 bases; nucleotides not matched to a gene: 20. In germline, CDR1 is MNHEY, CDR2 SMNVEV (reference sequence). The CDR3 DNA reads as TGTGCCAGCAGTTTAGCCCGGGGGACAGGGCGACTTCCAACGAGCACCGGGGAGCTGTTTTTT. It specifies CASSLARGTGRLPTSTGELFF.

This clone was counted between two and nine times. The V call is TRBV19, the J call TRBJ2-6, with a weak D call TRBD2 (6 bases). The length of the CDR3 is 14 residues. The germline CDR1 and CDR2 sequences are LNHDA and SQIVND (reference sequence). V lost 4 bases, J lost 4 bases, and 8 bases lay in between. For the CDR3, the DNA is TGTGCCAGTAGTACGGGGGACGGGGCCAACGTCCTGACTTTC. Translation gives CASSTGDGANVLTF.

V usage is TRBV5-6 and J usage is TRBJ2-7; 7 bases align to TRBD2. Trimming at V came to 1 base and at J to 1 base, leaving 5 bases not matched to a gene. The germline gives CDR1 SGHDT, CDR2 YYEEEE. This CDR3 spans 15 amino acids. In DNA, the CDR3 is TGTGCCAGCAGCTTGTTTGGAGCGGGGTCCTACGAGCAGTACTTC. This gives the protein CASSLFGAGSYEQYF.

The rearrangement links TRBV7-9 to TRBJ1-2; D is uncertain. The CDR3 consists of 12 residues. V was cut by 7 bases and J by 5 bases, with 11 bases left in between. CDR1 and CDR2 (germline): SEHNR, FQNEAQ (reference sequence). As DNA, the CDR3 is TGTGCCAGCAACTCAGACGGGTATGGCTACACCTTC. Amino acids: CASNSDGYGYTF.

This sequence joins TRBV18 and TRBJ2-1; a possible D gene is TRBD2 (5 bases). The CDR3 extends over 16 amino acids. V lost 3 bases and J 10 bases, leaving 22 bases between the germline ends. The germline CDR1 and CDR2 sequences are KGHSH and LQKENI. CDR3 loop: CASSPSRPSPVSEQFF. The DNA of the CDR3 is TGTGCCAGCTCACCCAGCAGGCCTAGCCCGGTCAGCGAGCAGTTCTTC. The full variable domain, completed using reference TRBV18 and TRBJ2-1, is NAGVMQNPRHLVRRRGQEARLRCSPMKGHSHVYWYRQLPEEGLKFMVYLQKENIIDESGMPKERFSAEFPKEGPSILRIQQVVRGDSAAYFCASSPSRPSPVSEQFFGPGTRLTVL.

The CDR3 coding sequence is TGTGCCAGCCTACTAGCGGGAGTGGAAGAGACCCAGTACTTC. It encodes CASLLAGVEETQYF. The rearrangement joins TRBV6-6 to TRBJ2-5; 11 positions match TRBD2. The length of the CDR3 is 14 residues. Trimming at V came to 8 bases and at J to 3 bases, leaving 5 bases not matched to a gene. Germline loops: CDR1 MNHNY, CDR2 SVGAGI (reference sequence).

CDR3 region: CASSSSGRVNEQFF. The CDR3 region has the DNA TGTGCCAGCAGTTCTAGCGGGAGGGTTAATGAGCAGTTCTTC. This sequence joins TRBV28 and TRBJ2-1; 12 nucleotides agree with TRBD2. V lost 4 bases to trimming and J lost 7 bases; unmatched junction nucleotides: 2. The CDR3 is 14 amino acids. Germline CDR1 MDHEN, CDR2 SYDVKM.

This chain uses TRBV5-1 with TRBJ1-1; tentative D call: TRBD1 (6 bases). Germline V lookup: CDR1 SGHRS, CDR2 YFSETQ. The CDR3 totals 14 residues. V gave up 0 bases and J gave up 4 bases, with 10 bases separating them. The CDR3 nucleotides are TGCGCCAGCAGCTTGGGACAGGTGACCACTGAAGCTTTCTTT. Translating it yields CASSLGQVTTEAFF.